This passage covers 18 T cell receptor beta chains from one sample sequenced in a study of T cell responses to AZD1222 COVID-19 vaccine. Here immunoSEQ multiplex PCR was the method, and the copy in TCRdb shows in-frame clones only, minus some. The repertoire holds about 15,000 clones, with about four fifths as singletons. Sequencing was performed on peripheral blood, taken 28 days after the second AZD1222 dose. The receptors here all came from an adult who received the AZD1222 COVID-19 vaccine.

This chain uses TRBV4-1 with TRBJ2-1; D gene uncertain. Germline CDR1 and CDR2: MGHRA and YSYEKL. This CDR3 spans 15 amino acids. V shed 0 bases and J shed 2 bases, with 8 bases lying between them. The CDR3: CASSQDSPPYNEQFF. The DNA for the CDR3 is TGCGCCAGCAGCCAAGATTCCCCCCCCTACAATGAGCAGTTCTTC.

The chain is built from TRBV10-3 and TRBJ1-2; weak D call: TRBD1 (5 bases). V was cut by 0 bases and J by 0 bases, with 8 bases left in between. The CDR3 extends over 15 amino acids. Germline CDR1 and CDR2: ENHRY and SYGVKD. CDR3 nucleotide sequence: TGTGCCATCAGTGAGTCCTGGGGGACTAACTATGGCTACACCTTC. Protein sequence: CAISESWGTNYGYTF.

This clone showed up just a few times. The V gene is TRBV28, the J gene TRBJ1-6, with D maybe TRBD1 (6 bases). Germline lookup yields CDR1 MDHEN and CDR2 SYDVKM. Trimming shortened V by 2 bases and J by 10 bases, and 12 bases separated the two germline ends. This CDR3 is 14 amino acids long. The CDR3 coding sequence is TGTGCCAGCAGTTTAAGGGGGGAAGGATCACCCCTCCACTTT. Translating gives CASSLRGEGSPLHF.

The chain has TRBV7-9 and TRBJ1-1, with D possibly TRBD1 on 6 matching bases. The CDR3 consists of 15 residues. CDR1 is SEHNR, CDR2 FQNEAQ, per germline (reference sequence). V was cut by 5 bases and J by 5 bases, with 18 bases left in between. The CDR3 region is CASSPYGGRETEAFF. The CDR3 DNA reads as TGTGCCAGCAGCCCCTACGGGGGGCGCGAGACTGAAGCTTTCTTT.

V gene TRBV27 combines with J gene TRBJ1-1, with a possible D match to TRBD1 (6 bases). Deletions cut 6 bases from V and 4 bases from J, with 12 bases between. The CDR3 has 13 residues. Germline V gives CDR1 MNHEY, CDR2 SMNVEV (reference sequence). The CDR3 reads CASSLTGSTEAFF. The CDR3 DNA is TGTGCCAGCAGCCTTACAGGGAGCACTGAAGCTTTCTTT.

This clone was seen once. The chain employs TRBV28 and TRBJ2-2; D is tentatively TRBD1 or TRBD2 (6 bases each). Germline assignment: CDR1 MDHEN and CDR2 SYDVKM. This CDR3 comprises 16 residues. The V end lost 1 base, the J end lost 0 bases, and 9 bases lay between the germline ends. Written as DNA, the CDR3 is TGTGCCAGCAGTTTATACGGGGGCCCGAACACCGGGGAGCTGTTTTTT. This translates into CASSLYGGPNTGELFF.

The rearrangement links TRBV7-2 to TRBJ2-7; perhaps D is TRBD1 or TRBD2 (5 bases each). Germline CDR1 is SGHTA and CDR2 is FQGNSA. CDR3 length: 15 amino acids. V dropped 7 bases and J dropped 7 bases, with 23 bases sitting between them. The CDR3 coding sequence is TGTGCCAGCACCTTCAACGCTCTAGGGTGGGGGGAGCAGTACTTC. It is translated as CASTFNALGWGEQYF.

This chain links TRBV4-1 with TRBJ2-3; tentative D call: TRBD2 (5 bases). CDR3 size: 14 residues. CDR1 and CDR2 from the germline V gene are MGHRA and YSYEKL. The V and J ends lost 3 bases and 7 bases respectively, with 14 bases between them. The CDR3 DNA reads TGCGCCAGCAGCCAGGAGACGGGGATACATACGCAGTATTTT. It translates to CASSQETGIHTQYF.

This clone has only a few counts. V and J are TRBV29-1 and TRBJ2-2, with 11 bases aligning to TRBD1. The CDR3 extends over 14 amino acids. Germline CDR1 is SQVTM and CDR2 is ANQGSEA. Trimming cost V 5 bases and J 6 bases; bases outside gene matches: 5. For the CDR3, the DNA is TGCAGCGTTACACCGGGACAGGGGGCCGGGGAGCTGTTTTTT. Its protein is CSVTPGQGAGELFF.

The chain combines TRBV12-3 or TRBV12-4 with TRBJ1-1; D unclear. V gave up 0 bases and J gave up 2 bases, with 1 base separating them. The CDR3 is made up of 12 amino acids. CDR3: CASSLANTEAFF. The CDR3 DNA follows: TGTGCCAGCAGTTTAGCTAACACTGAAGCTTTCTTT.

The chain is built from TRBV6-5 and TRBJ1-1; D uncertain. Trimming shortened V by 2 bases and J by 0 bases, and 7 bases separated the two germline ends. The germline V gene encodes CDR1 MNHEY and CDR2 SVGAGI. CDR3 size: 14 residues. The CDR3 coding sequence is TGTGCCAGCAGTTACGGGGTAATGAACACTGAAGCTTTCTTT. This translates into CASSYGVMNTEAFF.

The rearrangement uses TRBV5-5 and TRBJ1-4, with 10 positions matching TRBD1. Germline-derived CDR1 and CDR2 are SGHKS and YYEKEE (reference sequence). The CDR3 is 15 residues long. Trimming removed 3 bases from V and 3 bases from J; junction bases left unmatched: 2. The DNA of the CDR3 is TGTGCCAGCAGCTGGGGACAGGGGTCTAATGAAAAACTGTTTTTT. Translation: CASSWGQGSNEKLFF.

The gene calls are TRBV3-1 (or the pseudogene TRBV3-2) and TRBJ1-6; D call uncertain. The germline CDR1 and CDR2 sequences are LGHDT and YNNKEL (reference sequence). Trimming cost V 0 bases and J 9 bases, with 15 bases left between them. This CDR3 contains 16 residues. DNA for the CDR3: TGTGCCAGCAGCCAAGAAGGAGGGAGTCCGATTTCACCCCTCCACTTT. Protein product: CASSQEGGSPISPLHF.

The V gene is TRBV18, the J gene TRBJ2-5; D is unresolved. This CDR3 is built from 13 residues. From germline, CDR1 is KGHSH and CDR2 LQKENI. Trimming cost V 0 bases and J 5 bases, with 7 bases left between them. CDR3 DNA: TGTGCCAGCTCACCACCGAATACGGAGACCCAGTACTTC. It yields the protein CASSPPNTETQYF.

This clone showed up just a few times. The chain carries TRBV11-2 and TRBJ2-5; D is perhaps TRBD1 (6 bases). CDR1 and CDR2 (germline): SGHAT, FQNNGV. CDR3 length equals 16 residues. Deletions cut 2 bases from V and 6 bases from J, with 19 bases between. The CDR3 DNA sequence: TGTGCCAGCAGCTTAATCAGGGGTCAGTCCCATAAGACCCAGTACTTC. As protein: CASSLIRGQSHKTQYF.

The table lists this clone with a few counts. The chain carries TRBV18 and TRBJ1-5, with D perhaps matching TRBD1 (6 bases). This CDR3 comprises 15 residues. Deletions cut 3 bases from V and 4 bases from J, with 13 bases between. Germline V lookup: CDR1 KGHSH, CDR2 LQKENI. In nucleotides, the CDR3 is TGTGCCAGCTCACCGACCGTCCAGGGGAATCAGCCCCAGCATTTT. This gives the protein CASSPTVQGNQPQHF.

The chain links TRBV9 to TRBJ2-1; 7 bases match TRBD2. The V and J ends lost 4 bases and 12 bases, in that order; junction bases with no gene match: 13. Looked up from germline, CDR1 is SGDLS and CDR2 is YYNGEE. The CDR3 length is 14 residues. The CDR3 DNA reads as TGTGCCAGCAGCTCCAGCCCCGGCGGCGGGGGGCAGTTCTTC. Its translation is CASSSSPGGGGQFF.

This chain uses TRBV7-9 with TRBJ2-5; D gene unclear. CDR1 is SEHNR, CDR2 FQNEAQ, per germline (reference sequence). The CDR3 is made up of 12 amino acids. Trimming pared 3 bases from V and 4 bases from J, leaving 6 bases between. The CDR3 sequence: CASSFPLETQYF. CDR3 DNA sequence: TGTGCCAGCAGCTTCCCCTTAGAGACCCAGTACTTC.